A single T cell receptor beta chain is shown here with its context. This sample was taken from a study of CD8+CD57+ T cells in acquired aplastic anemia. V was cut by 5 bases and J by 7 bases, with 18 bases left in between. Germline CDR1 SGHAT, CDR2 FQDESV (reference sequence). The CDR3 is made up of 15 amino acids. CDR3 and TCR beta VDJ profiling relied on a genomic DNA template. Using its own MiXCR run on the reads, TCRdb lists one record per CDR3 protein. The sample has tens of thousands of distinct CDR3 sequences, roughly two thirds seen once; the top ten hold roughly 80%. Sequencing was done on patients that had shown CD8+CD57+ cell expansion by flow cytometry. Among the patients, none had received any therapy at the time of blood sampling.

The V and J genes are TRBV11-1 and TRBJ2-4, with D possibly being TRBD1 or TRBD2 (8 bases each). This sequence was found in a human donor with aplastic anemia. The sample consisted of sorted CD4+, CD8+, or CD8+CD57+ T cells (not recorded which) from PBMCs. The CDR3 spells CASSDDRGGGNIQYF. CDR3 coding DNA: TGTGCCAGCAGCGATGACAGGGGCGGGGGGAACATTCAGTACTTC.